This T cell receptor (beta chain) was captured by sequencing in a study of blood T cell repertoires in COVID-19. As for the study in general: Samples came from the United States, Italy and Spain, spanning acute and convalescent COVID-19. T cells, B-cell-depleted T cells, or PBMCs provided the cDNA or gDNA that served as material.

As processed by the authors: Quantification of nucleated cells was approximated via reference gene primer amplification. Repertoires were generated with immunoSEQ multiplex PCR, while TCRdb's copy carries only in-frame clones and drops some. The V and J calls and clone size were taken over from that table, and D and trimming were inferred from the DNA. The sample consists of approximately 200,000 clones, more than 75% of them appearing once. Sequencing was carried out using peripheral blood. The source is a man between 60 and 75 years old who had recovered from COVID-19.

As DNA, the CDR3 is TGTGCCAGTAGCTCCGACGGGGTGGCAGCTGAAGCTTTCTTT. Amino acids: CASSSDGVAAEAFF. This chain joins TRBV19 and TRBJ1-1; D remains unclear. Deletions cut 6 bases from V and 6 bases from J, with 17 bases between. The CDR3 length is 14 residues. In germline, CDR1 is LNHDA, CDR2 SQIVND (reference sequence).